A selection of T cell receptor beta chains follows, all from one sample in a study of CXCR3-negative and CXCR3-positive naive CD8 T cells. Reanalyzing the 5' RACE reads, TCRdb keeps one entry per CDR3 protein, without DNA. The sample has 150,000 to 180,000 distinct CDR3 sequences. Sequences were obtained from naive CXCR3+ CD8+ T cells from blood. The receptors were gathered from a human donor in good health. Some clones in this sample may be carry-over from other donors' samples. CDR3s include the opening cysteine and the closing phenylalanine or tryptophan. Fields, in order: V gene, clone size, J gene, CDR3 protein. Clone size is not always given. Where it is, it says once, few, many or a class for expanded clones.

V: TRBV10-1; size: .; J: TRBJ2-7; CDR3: CASSAGRKTYEQYF
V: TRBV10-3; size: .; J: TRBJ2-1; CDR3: CAISVGARGPYYNEQFF
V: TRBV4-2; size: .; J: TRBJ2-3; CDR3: CASSPASGGAVDTQYF
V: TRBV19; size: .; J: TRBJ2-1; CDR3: CASSPPALVLQNNEQFF
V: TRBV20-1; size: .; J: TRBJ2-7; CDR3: CSARVGTYEQYF
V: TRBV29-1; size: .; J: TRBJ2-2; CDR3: CSVEPRDRGTGELFF
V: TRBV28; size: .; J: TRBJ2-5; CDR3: CASTGQNQETQYF
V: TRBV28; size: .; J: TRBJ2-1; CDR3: CASRLSPSWSSYNEQFF
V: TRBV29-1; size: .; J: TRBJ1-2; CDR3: CSVRGDYGYTF
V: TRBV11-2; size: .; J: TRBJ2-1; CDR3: CASSLDLSGNEQFF
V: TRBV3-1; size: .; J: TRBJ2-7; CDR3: CASSQKVPTTTYEQYF
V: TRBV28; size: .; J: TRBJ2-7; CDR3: CASSSPDRYEQYF
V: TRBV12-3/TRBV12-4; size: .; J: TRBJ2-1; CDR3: CASSLEASGFFNEQFF
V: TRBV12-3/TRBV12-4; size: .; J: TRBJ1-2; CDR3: CASSLSQGVIGYTF
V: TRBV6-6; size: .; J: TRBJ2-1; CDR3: CASSRSSVNEQFF
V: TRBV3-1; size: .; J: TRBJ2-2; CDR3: CASSQDVGGSGTGELFF
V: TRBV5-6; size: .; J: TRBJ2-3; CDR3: CASSFSEGDTQYF
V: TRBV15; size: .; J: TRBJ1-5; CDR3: CATSSLTGGGGQPQHF
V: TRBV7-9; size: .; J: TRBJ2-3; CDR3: CASSLVRTITDTQYF
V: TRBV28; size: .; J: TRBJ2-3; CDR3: CASSFPHLMSGKTSTDTQYF
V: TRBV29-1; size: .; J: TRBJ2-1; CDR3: CSVVGPHEQFF
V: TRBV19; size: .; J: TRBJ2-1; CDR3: CATQLAGVTYNEQFF
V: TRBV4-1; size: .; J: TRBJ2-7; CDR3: CASSQDWGGSYEQYF
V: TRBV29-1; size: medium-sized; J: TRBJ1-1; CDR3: CSVRDREGAEAFF
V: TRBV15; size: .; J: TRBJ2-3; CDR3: CATSRMTAYLLSGTDTQYF
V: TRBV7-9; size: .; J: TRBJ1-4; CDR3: CASSPPRGATNEKLFF
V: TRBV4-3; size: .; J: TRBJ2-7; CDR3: CASSQAGFEQYF
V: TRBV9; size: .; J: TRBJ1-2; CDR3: CASSPDGLYNYGYTF
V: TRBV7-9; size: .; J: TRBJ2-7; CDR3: CASSPWGGEQYF
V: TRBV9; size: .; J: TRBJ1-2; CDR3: CASSEGPASNYGYTF
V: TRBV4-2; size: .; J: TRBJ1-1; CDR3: CASSQDLENTEAFF
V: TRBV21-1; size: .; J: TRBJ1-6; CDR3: CASSKNRTPSKYNSPLHF
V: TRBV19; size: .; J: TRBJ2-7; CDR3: CASTMGDGSSYEQYF
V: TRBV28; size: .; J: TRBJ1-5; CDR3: CASSSTGEPDQPQHF
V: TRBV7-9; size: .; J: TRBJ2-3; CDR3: CASSPESRDTQYF
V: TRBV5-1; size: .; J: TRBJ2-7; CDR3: CASSLALGPRGYEQYF
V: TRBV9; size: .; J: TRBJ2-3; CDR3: CASSVSPTTGADTQYF
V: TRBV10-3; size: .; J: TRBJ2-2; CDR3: CAISESKLAGPTGELFF
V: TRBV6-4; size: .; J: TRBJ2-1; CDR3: CASSDKGSSYNEQFF
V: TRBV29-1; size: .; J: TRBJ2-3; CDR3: CSADPTSGSLGTDTQYF
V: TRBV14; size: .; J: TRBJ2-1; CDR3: CASSQEWASAYNEQFF
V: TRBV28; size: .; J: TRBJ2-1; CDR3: CASSLRDRTYNEQFF
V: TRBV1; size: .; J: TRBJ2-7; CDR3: CTSSQDRERYEQYF
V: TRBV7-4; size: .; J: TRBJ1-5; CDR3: CASSRCRGNRNQPQHF
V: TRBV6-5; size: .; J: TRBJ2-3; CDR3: CASSPPGYTDTQYF